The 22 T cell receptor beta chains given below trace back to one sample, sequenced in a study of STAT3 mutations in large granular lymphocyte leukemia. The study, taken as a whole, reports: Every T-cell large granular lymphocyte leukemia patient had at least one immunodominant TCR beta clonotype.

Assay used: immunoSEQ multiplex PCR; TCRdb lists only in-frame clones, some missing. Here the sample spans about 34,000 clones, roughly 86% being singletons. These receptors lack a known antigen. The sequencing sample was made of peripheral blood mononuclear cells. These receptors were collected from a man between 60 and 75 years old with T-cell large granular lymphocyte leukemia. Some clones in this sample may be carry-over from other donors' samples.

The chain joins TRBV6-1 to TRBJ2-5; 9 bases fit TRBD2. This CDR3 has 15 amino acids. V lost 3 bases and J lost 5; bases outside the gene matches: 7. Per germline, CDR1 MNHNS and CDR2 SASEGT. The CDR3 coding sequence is TGTGCCAGCAGTGAGTTGTGGCGGGAGGGGGAGACCCAGTACTTC. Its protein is CASSELWREGETQYF.

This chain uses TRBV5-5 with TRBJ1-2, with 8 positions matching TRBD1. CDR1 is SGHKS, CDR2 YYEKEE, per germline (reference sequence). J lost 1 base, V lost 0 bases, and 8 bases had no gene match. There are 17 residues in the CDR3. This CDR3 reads CASSLVYRGNYNYGYTF. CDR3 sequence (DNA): TGTGCCAGCAGCTTGGTTTACAGGGGGAACTATAACTATGGCTACACCTTC.

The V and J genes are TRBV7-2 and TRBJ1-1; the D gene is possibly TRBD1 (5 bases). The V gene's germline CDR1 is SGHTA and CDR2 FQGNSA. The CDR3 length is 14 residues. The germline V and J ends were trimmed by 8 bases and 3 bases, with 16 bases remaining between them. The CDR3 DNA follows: TGTGCCAGCGGACGCTGGGGGGGGGACACTGAAGCTTTCTTT. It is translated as CASGRWGGDTEAFF.

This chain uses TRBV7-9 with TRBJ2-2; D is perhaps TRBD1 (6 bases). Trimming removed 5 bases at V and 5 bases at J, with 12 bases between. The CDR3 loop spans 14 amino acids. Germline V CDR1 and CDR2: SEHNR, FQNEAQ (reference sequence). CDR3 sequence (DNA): TGTGCCAGCAGCACACAGGGTTGGACCGGGGAGCTGTTTTTT. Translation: CASSTQGWTGELFF.

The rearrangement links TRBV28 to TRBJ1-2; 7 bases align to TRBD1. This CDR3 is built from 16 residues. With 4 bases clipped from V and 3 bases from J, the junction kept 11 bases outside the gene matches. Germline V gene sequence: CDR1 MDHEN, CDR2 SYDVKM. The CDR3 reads CASSSYEGGKDYGYTF. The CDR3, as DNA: TGTGCCAGCAGTTCTTATGAAGGGGGCAAAGACTATGGCTACACCTTC.

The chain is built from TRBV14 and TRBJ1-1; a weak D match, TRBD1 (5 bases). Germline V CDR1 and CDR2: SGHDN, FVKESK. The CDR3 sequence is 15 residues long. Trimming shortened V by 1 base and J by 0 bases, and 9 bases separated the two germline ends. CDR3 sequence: CASSQGGALNTEAFF. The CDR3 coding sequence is TGTGCCAGCAGCCAAGGTGGGGCTTTGAACACTGAAGCTTTCTTT.

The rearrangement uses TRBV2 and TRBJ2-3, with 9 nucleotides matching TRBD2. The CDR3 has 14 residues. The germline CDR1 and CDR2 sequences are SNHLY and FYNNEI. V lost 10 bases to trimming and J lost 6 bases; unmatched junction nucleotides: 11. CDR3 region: CAILGAGGRDTQYF. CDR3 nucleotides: TGTGCCATCCTAGGGGCGGGAGGGAGGGATACGCAGTATTTT. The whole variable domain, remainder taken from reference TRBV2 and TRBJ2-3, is EPEVTQTPSHQVTQMGQEVILRCVPISNHLYFYWYRQILGQKVEFLVSFYNNEISEKSEIFDDQFSVERPDGSNFTLKIRSTKLEDSAMYFCAILGAGGRDTQYFGPGTRLTVL.

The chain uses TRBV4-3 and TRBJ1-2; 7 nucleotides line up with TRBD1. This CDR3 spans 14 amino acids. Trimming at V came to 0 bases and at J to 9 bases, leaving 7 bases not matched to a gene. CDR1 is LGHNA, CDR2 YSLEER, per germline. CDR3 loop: CASSQDQQGISYTF. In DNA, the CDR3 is TGCGCCAGCAGCCAAGATCAACAGGGGATCAGCTACACCTTC.

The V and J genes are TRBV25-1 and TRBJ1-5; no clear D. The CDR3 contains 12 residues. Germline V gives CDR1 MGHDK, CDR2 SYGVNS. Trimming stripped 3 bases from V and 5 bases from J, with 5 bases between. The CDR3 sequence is CASSERDQPQHF. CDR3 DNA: TGTGCCAGCAGTGAGAGGGATCAGCCCCAGCATTTT.

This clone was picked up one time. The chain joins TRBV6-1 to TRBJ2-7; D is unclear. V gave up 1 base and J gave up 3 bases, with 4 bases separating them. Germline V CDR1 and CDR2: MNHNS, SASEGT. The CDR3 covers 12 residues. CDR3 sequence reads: CASSEGSYEQYF. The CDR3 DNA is TGTGCCAGCAGTGAAGGTAGCTACGAGCAGTACTTC.

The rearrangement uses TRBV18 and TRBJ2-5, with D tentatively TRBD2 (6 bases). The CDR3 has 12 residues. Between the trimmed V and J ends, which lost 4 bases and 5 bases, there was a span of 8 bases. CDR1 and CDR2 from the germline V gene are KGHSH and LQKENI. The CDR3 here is CASSRREETQYF. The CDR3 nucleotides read TGTGCCAGCTCACGTCGGGAGGAGACCCAGTACTTC.

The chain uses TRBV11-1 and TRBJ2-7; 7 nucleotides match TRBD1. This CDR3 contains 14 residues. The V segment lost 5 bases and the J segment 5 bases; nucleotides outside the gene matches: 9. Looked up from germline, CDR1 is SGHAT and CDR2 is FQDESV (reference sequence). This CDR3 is CASSDRQGTDEQYF. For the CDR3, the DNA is TGTGCCAGCAGCGATCGACAGGGTACCGACGAGCAGTACTTC.

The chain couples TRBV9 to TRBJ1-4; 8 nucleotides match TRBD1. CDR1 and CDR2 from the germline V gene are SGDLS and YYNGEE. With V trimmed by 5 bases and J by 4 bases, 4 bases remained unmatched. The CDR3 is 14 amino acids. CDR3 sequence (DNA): TGTGCCAGCAGACAAGACAGGGGTAATGAAAAACTGTTTTTT. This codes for CASRQDRGNEKLFF.

The CDR3 is CASSSTGDEEKLFF. The CDR3 nucleotides read TGTGCCAGCAGCTCGACAGGGGACGAAGAAAAACTGTTTTTT. J is TRBJ1-4 and V is TRBV5-4, with 8 bases that match TRBD1. Germline V gene sequence: CDR1 SGHNT, CDR2 YYREEE (reference sequence). The ends lost 3 bases at V and 8 bases at J; junction bases unmatched: 6. This CDR3 has 14 residues. Together with reference TRBV5-4 and TRBJ1-4, the CDR3 gives the full variable domain: ETGVTQSPTHLIKTRGQQVTLRCSSQSGHNTVSWYQQALGQGPQFIFQYYREEENGRGNFPPRFSGLQFPNYSSELNVNALELDDSALYLCASSSTGDEEKLFFGSGTQLSVL.

CDR3 coding DNA: TGTGCCAGCAGCTTGGCAAAGACAGGGACCATGAACACTGAAGCTTTCTTT. Protein: CASSLAKTGTMNTEAFF. This chain uses TRBV7-2 with TRBJ1-1, with 7 bases matching TRBD1. CDR1 is SGHTA and CDR2 is FQGNSA in the germline V gene. J gave up 0 bases and V 3 bases, and 10 bases lay outside the gene matches. This CDR3 is 17 amino acids long.

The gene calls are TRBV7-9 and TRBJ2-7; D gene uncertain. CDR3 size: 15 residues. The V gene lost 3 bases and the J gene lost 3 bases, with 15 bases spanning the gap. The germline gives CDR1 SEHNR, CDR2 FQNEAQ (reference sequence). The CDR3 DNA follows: TGTGCCAGCAGCTTTATCGACTTGACGAACTACGAGCAGTACTTC. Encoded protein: CASSFIDLTNYEQYF. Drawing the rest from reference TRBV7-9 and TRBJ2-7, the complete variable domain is DTGVSQNPRHKITKRGQNVTFRCDPISEHNRLYWYRQTLGQGPEFLTYFQNEAQLEKSRLLSDRFSAERPKGSFSTLEIQRTEQGDSAMYLCASSFIDLTNYEQYFGPGTRLTVT.

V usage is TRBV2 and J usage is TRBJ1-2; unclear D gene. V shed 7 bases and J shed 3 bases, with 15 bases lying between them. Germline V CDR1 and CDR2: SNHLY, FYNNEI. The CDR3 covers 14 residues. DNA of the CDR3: TGTGCCAGCACCCCCAACGCCGGGGACTATGGCTACACCTTC. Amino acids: CASTPNAGDYGYTF.

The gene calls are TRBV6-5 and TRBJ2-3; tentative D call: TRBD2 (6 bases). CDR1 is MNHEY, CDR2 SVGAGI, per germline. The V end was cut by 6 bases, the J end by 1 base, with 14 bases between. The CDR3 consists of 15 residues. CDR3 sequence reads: CASSPRSGGTDTQYF. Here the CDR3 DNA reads TGTGCCAGCAGCCCTCGGTCGGGGGGCACAGATACGCAGTATTTT.

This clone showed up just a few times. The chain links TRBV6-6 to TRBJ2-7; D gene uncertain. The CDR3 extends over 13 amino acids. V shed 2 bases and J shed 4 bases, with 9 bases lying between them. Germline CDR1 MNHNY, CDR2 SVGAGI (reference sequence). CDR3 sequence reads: CASSYAASYEQYF. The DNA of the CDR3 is TGTGCCAGCAGTTACGCGGCTAGTTACGAGCAGTACTTC.

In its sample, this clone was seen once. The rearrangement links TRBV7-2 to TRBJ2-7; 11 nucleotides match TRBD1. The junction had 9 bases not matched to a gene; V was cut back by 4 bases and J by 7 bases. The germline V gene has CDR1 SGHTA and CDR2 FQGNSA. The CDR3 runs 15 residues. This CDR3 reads CASSSPTDRGREQYF. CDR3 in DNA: TGTGCCAGCAGCTCCCCAACGGACAGGGGGCGGGAGCAGTACTTC.

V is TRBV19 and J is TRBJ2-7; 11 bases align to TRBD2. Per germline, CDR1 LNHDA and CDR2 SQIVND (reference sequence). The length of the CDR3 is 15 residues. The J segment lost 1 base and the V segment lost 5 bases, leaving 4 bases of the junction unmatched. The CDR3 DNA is TGTGCCAGTAGTGCCACTAGCGGGAGTTCCTACGAGCAGTACTTC. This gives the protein CASSATSGSSYEQYF.

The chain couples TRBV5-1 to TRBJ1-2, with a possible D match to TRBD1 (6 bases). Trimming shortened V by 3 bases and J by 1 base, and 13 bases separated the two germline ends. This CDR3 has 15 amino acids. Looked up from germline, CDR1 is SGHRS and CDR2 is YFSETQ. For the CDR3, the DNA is TGCGCCAGCAGCTACGGACAGATAAGTAACTATGGCTACACCTTC. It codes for CASSYGQISNYGYTF.